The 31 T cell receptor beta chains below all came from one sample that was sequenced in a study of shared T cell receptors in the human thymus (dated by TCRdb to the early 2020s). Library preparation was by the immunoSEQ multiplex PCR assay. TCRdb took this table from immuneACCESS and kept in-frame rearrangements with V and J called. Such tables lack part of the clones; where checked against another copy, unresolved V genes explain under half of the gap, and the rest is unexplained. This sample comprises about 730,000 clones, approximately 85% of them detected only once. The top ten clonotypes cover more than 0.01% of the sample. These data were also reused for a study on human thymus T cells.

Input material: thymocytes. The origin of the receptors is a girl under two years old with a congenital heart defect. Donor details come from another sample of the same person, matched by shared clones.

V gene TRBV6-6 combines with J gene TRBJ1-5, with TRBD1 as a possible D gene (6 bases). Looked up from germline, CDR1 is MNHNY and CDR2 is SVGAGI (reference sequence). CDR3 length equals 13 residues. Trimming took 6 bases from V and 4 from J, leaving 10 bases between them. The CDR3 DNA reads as TGTGCCAGCAGCCGACAGGTTAATCAGCCCCAGCATTTT. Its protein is CASSRQVNQPQHF.

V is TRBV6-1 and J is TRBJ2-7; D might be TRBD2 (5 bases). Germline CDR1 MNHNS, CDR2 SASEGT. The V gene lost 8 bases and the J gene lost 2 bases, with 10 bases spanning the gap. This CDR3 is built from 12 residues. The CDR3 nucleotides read TGTGCCAGCTCCCCGGGGACCTACGAGCAGTACTTC. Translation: CASSPGTYEQYF.

The CDR3 nucleotides are TGTGCCACCCAGGTGGGGCCTAACCTCTCTGGAAACACCATATATTTT. It yields the protein CATQVGPNLSGNTIYF. The V call is TRBV28, the J call TRBJ1-3; tentatively, D is TRBD1 (5 bases). Trimming cost V 10 bases and J 0 bases, with 19 bases left between them. The CDR3 covers 16 residues. The germline V gene encodes CDR1 MDHEN and CDR2 SYDVKM. Full variable domain (remainder filled in from reference TRBV28 and TRBJ1-3): DVKVTQSSRYLVKRTGEKVFLECVQDMDHENMFWYRQDPGLGLRLIYFSYDVKMKEKGDIPEGYSVSREKKERFSLILESASTNQTSMYLCATQVGPNLSGNTIYFGEGSWLTVV.

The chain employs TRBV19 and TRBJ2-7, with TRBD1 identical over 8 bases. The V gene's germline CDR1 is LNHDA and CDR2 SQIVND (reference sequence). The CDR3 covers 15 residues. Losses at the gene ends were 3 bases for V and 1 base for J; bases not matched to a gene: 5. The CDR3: CASSISGQESYEQYF. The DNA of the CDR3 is TGTGCCAGTAGTATCTCGGGACAGGAATCCTACGAGCAGTACTTC.

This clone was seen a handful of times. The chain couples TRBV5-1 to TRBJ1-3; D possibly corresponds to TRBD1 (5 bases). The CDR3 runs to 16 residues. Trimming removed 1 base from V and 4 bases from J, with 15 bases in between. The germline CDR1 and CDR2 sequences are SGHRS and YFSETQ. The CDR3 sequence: CASSLYPQVPGNTIYF. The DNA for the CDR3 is TGCGCCAGCAGCTTGTACCCACAGGTACCAGGAAACACCATATATTTT.

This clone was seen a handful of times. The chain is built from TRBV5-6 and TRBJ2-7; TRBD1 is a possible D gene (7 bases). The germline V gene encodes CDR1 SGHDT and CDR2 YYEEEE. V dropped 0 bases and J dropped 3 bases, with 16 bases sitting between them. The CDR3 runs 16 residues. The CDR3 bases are TGTGCCAGCAGCTTGGGGGAGCAGGGGGAGGTCTACGAGCAGTACTTC. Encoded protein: CASSLGEQGEVYEQYF.

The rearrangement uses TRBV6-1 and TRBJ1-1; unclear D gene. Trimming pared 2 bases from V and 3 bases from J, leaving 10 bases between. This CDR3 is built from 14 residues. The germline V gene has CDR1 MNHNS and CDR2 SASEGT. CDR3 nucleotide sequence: TGTGCCAGCAGTGAATCTAGCAGCTACACTGAAGCTTTCTTT. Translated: CASSESSSYTEAFF.

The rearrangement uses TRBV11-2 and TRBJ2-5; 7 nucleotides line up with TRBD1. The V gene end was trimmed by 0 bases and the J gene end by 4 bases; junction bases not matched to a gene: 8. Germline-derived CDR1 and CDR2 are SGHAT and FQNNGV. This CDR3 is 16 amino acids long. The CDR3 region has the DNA TGTGCCAGCAGCTTAGAAAGACAGGGTTCTGCAGAGACCCAGTACTTC. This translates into CASSLERQGSAETQYF.

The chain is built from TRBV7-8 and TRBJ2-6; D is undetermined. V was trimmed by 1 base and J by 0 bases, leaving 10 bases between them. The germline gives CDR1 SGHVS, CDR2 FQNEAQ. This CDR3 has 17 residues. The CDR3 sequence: CASSLGAGDSGANVLTF. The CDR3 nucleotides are TGTGCCAGCAGCTTAGGTGCCGGAGACTCTGGGGCCAACGTCCTGACTTTC.

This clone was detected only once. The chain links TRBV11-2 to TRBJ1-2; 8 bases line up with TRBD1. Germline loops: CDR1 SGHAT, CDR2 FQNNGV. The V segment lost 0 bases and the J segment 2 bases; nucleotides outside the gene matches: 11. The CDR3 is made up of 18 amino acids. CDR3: CASSLDGLRTGPNYGYTF. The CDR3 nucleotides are TGTGCCAGCAGCTTAGATGGGCTAAGGACAGGGCCCAACTATGGCTACACCTTC.

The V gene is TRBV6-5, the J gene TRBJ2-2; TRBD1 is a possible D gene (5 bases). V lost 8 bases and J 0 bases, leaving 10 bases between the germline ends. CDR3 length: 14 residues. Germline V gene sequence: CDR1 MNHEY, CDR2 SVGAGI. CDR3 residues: CASAGYANTGELFF. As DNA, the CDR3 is TGTGCCAGCGCAGGGTACGCGAACACCGGGGAGCTGTTTTTT.

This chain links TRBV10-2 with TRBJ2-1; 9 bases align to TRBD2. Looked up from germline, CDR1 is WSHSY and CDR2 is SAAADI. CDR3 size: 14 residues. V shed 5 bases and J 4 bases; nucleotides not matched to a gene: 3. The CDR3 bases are TGCGCCAGCAGTCCTAGCGGGGAGTACAATGAGCAGTTCTTC. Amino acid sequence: CASSPSGEYNEQFF.

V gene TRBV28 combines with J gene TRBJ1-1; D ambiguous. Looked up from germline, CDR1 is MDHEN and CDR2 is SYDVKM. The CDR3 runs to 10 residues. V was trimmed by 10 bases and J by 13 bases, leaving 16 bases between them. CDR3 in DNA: TGTGCCACTGAACATGGGGAGGATTTCTTT. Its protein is CATEHGEDFF.

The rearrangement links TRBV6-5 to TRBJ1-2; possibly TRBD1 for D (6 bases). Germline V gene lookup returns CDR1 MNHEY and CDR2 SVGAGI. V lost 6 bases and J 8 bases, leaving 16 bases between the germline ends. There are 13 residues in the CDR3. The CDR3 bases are TGTGCCAGCAGCCGGACAGAGGGTGACGGCTACACCTTC. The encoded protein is CASSRTEGDGYTF.

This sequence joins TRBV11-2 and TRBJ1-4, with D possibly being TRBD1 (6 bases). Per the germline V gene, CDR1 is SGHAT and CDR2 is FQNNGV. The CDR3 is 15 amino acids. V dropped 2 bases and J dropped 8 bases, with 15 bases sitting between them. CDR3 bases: TGTGCCAGCAGCTTAATGTGGATTGGGGGCGAAAAACTGTTTTTT. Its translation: CASSLMWIGGEKLFF.

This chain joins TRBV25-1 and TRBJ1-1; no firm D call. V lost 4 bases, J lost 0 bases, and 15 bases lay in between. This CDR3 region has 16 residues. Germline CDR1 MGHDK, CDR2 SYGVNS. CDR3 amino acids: CASSARTNPMNTEAFF. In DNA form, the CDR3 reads TGTGCCAGCAGTGCGCGAACTAACCCCATGAACACTGAAGCTTTCTTT.

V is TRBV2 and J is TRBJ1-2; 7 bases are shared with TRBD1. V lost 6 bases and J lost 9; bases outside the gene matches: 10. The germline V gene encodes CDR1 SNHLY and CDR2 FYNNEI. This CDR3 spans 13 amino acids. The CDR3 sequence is CASRWEGGSSYTF. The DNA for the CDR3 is TGTGCCAGCAGATGGGAAGGGGGCTCCAGCTACACCTTC. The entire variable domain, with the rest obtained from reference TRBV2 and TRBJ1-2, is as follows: EPEVTQTPSHQVTQMGQEVILRCVPISNHLYFYWYRQILGQKVEFLVSFYNNEISEKSEIFDDQFSVERPDGSNFTLKIRSTKLEDSAMYFCASRWEGGSSYTFGSGTRLTVV.

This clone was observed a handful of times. CDR3 residues: CASSTTGFDTEAFF. CDR3 DNA: TGTGCCAGCAGCACTACGGGGTTTGACACTGAAGCTTTCTTT. J is TRBJ1-1 and V is TRBV7-2; D is unresolved. CDR3 length: 14 residues. V was clipped by 5 bases and J by 3 bases, with 13 bases between them. Germline-derived CDR1 and CDR2 are SGHTA and FQGNSA.

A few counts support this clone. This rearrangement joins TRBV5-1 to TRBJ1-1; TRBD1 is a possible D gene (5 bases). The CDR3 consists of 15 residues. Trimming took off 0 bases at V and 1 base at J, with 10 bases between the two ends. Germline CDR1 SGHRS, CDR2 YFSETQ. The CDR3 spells CASSLVGDWNTEAFF. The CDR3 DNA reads TGCGCCAGCAGCTTGGTGGGGGACTGGAACACTGAAGCTTTCTTT.

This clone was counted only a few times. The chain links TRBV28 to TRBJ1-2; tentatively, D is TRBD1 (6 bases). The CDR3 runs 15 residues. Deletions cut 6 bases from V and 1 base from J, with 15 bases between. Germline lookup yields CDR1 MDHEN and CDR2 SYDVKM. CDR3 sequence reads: CASSLLARGNYGYTF. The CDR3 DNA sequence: TGTGCCAGCAGCTTACTGGCCAGGGGTAACTATGGCTACACCTTC.

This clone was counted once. The CDR3 sequence is CASSPASGNTEAFF. In DNA form, the CDR3 reads TGTGCCAGCAGCCCCGCGTCGGGGAACACTGAAGCTTTCTTT. The J gene is TRBJ1-1, the V gene TRBV28, with D uncertain. Deletions cut 6 bases from V and 1 base from J, with 12 bases between. Germline CDR1 reads MDHEN; CDR2 reads SYDVKM. This CDR3 has 14 amino acids.

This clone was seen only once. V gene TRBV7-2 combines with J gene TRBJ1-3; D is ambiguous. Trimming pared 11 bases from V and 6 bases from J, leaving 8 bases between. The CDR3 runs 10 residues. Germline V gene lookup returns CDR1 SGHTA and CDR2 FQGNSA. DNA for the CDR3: TGTGCCTCCGGGGAAAACACCATATATTTT. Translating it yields CASGENTIYF.

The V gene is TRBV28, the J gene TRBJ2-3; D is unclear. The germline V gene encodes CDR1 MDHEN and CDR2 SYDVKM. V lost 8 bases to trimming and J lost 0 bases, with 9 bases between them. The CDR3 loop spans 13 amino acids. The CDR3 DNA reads TGTGCCAGCGCCTCCAGTAGCACAGATACGCAGTATTTT. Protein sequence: CASASSSTDTQYF. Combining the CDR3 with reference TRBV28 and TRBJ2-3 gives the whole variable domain DVKVTQSSRYLVKRTGEKVFLECVQDMDHENMFWYRQDPGLGLRLIYFSYDVKMKEKGDIPEGYSVSREKKERFSLILESASTNQTSMYLCASASSSTDTQYFGPGTRLTVL.

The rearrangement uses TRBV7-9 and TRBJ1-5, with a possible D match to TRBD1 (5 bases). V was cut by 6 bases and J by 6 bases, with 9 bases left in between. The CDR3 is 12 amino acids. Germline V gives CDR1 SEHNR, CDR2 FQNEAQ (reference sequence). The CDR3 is CASSSGGQPQHF. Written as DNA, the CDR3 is TGTGCCAGCAGTTCGGGGGGTCAGCCCCAGCATTTT.

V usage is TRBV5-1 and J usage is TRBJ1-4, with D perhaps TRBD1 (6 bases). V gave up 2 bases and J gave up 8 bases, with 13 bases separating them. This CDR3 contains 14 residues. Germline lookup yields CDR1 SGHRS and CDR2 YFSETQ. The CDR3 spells CASSLTGIGEKLFF. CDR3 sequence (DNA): TGCGCCAGCAGCTTAACAGGGATCGGGGAAAAACTGTTTTTT.

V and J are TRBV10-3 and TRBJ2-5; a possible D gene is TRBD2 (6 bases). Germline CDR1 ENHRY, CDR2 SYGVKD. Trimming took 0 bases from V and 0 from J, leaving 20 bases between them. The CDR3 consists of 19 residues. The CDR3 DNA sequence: TGTGCCATCAGTGAGTCAGAACTAGCTCCGGGAGAGTACCAAGAGACCCAGTACTTC. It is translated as CAISESELAPGEYQETQYF.

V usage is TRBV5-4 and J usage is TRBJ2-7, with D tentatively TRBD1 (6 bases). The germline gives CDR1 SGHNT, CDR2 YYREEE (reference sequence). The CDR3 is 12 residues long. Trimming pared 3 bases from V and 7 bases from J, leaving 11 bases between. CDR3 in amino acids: CASSSGEWEQYF. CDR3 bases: TGTGCCAGCAGCTCAGGGGAATGGGAGCAGTACTTC. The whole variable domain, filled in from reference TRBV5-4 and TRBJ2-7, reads ETGVTQSPTHLIKTRGQQVTLRCSSQSGHNTVSWYQQALGQGPQFIFQYYREEENGRGNFPPRFSGLQFPNYSSELNVNALELDDSALYLCASSSGEWEQYFGPGTRLTVT.

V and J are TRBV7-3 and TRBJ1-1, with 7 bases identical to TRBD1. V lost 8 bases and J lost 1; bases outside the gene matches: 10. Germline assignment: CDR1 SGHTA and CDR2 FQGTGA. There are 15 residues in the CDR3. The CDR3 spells CASPIRDSENTEAFF. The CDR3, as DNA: TGTGCCAGCCCGATTCGGGACAGCGAGAACACTGAAGCTTTCTTT.

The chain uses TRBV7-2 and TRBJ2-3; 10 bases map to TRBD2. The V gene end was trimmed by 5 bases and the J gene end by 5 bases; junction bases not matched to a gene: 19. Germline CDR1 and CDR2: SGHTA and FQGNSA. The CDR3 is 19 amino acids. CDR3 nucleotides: TGTGCCAGCAGCCACACAGAGCGGGGGGGCTTGGTTGGAGGAGATACGCAGTATTTT. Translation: CASSHTERGGLVGGDTQYF.

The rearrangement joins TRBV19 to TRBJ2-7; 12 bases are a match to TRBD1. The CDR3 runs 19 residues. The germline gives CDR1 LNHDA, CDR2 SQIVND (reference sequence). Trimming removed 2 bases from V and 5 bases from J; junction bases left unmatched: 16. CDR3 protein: CASSIRFLGAGQGAHEQYF. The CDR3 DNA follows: TGTGCCAGTAGTATAAGGTTTTTGGGGGCGGGACAGGGGGCCCACGAGCAGTACTTC.

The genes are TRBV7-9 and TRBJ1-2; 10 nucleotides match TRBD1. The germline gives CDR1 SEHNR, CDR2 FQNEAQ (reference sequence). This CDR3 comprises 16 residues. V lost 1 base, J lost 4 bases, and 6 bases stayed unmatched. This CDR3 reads CASSLGVGQGPYGYTF. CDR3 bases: TGTGCCAGCAGCTTAGGTGTGGGACAGGGGCCCTATGGCTACACCTTC.